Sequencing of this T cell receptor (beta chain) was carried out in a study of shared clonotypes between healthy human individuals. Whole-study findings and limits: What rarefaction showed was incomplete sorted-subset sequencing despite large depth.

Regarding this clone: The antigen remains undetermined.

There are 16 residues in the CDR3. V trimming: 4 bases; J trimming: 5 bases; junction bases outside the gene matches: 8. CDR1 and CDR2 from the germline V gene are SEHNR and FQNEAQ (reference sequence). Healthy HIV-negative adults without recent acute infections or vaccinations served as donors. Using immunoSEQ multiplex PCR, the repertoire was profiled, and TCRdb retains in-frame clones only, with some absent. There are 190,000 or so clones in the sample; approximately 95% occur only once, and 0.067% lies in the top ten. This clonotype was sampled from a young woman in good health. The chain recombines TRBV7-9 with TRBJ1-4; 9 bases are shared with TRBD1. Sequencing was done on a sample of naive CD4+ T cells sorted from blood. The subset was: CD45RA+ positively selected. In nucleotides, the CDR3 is TGTGCCAGCAGCTCCTGGATGGGACAGGGAAATGAAAAACTGTTTTTT. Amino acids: CASSSWMGQGNEKLFF.